This is a list of T cell receptor beta chains from one sample in a study of blood T cell repertoires in COVID-19. This table comes from immunoSEQ multiplex PCR, and its TCRdb copy is limited to in-frame clones, with some not included. Of about 73,000 clones detected, approximately 82% appear once; the ten largest clones hold roughly 5.6%. Material for sequencing was peripheral blood. The receptor set was obtained from a man over 45 with active COVID-19. CDR3s include the opening cysteine and the closing phenylalanine or tryptophan. D genes are given only for firm matches. Rows may omit the clone size; those that give it use once, few, many or a size class.

NA NA TRBJ2-1 TRBV5-1 16 CASSLGEGGAYNEQFF TGCGCCAGCAGCTTGGGAGAGGGAGGAGCCTACAATGAGCAGTTCTTC
NA once TRBJ1-1 TRBV12-3/TRBV12-4 13 CASSLSVQGEAFF TGTGCCAGCAGTTTAAGCGTTCAGGGTGAAGCTTTCTTT
NA NA TRBJ1-3 TRBV6-5 13 CASMVGERDTIYF TGTGCCAGCATGGTCGGGGAGCGAGACACCATATATTTT
NA NA TRBJ2-5 TRBV29-1 12 CSVDLVVVAQYF TGCAGCGTTGATCTAGTGGTCGTGGCCCAGTACTTC
NA NA TRBJ2-2 TRBV3-1/TRBV3-2 16 CASSQEGRPWAGELFF TGTGCCAGCAGCCAAGAGGGCCGACCTTGGGCCGGGGAGCTGTTTTTT
NA NA TRBJ1-5 TRBV5-6 14 CASSLGQGYQPQHF TGTGCCAGCAGCTTAGGGCAGGGATACCAGCCCCAGCATTTT
TRBD1 NA TRBJ1-2 TRBV4-1 15 CASSQLTGDNQGYTF TGCGCCAGCAGCCAACTGACAGGGGACAATCAGGGCTACACCTTC
TRBD2 NA TRBJ2-1 TRBV7-8 17 CASSLRPGTSGVGEQFF TGTGCCAGCAGCTTACGTCCCGGGACTAGCGGGGTTGGGGAGCAGTTCTTC
TRBD1 NA TRBJ2-3 TRBV15 16 CATSREARGNTDTQYF TGTGCCACCAGCAGAGAGGCCAGGGGGAACACAGATACGCAGTATTTT
TRBD1 NA TRBJ2-5 TRBV19 13 CASNPGQGDTQYF TGTGCCAGTAACCCGGGACAGGGGGACACCCAGTACTTC
NA few TRBJ2-7 TRBV3-1/TRBV3-2 15 CASSQGGWQGNEQYF TGTGCCAGCAGCCAAGGGGGATGGCAGGGGAACGAGCAGTACTTC
TRBD2 NA TRBJ2-1 TRBV10-3 11 CAISEREGQFF TGTGCCATCAGTGAGAGGGAGGGGCAGTTCTTC
NA NA TRBJ2-3 TRBV7-3 14 CASSLGRSADTQYF TGTGCCAGCAGCTTAGGCAGGTCCGCAGATACGCAGTATTTT
NA NA TRBJ2-1 TRBV24-1 16 CATSDLARVGYNEQFF TGTGCCACCAGTGATTTGGCCAGGGTGGGCTACAATGAGCAGTTCTTC
NA NA TRBJ2-7 TRBV25-1 15 CASSEPGGIPYEQYF TGTGCCAGCAGTGAACCGGGTGGAATTCCCTACGAGCAGTACTTC
TRBD1 NA TRBJ2-7 TRBV29-1 13 CSAVRDRGLEQYF TGCAGCGCCGTTCGGGACAGGGGGCTCGAGCAGTACTTC
TRBD1 NA TRBJ2-5 TRBV5-1 14 CASSSTGGGETQYF TGCGCCAGCAGCTCTACAGGGGGCGGAGAGACCCAGTACTTC
NA NA TRBJ2-3 TRBV4-1 17 CASSQYTGHKDTDTQYF TGCGCCAGCAGCCAATATACGGGACACAAAGACACAGATACGCAGTATTTT
NA NA TRBJ2-3 TRBV11-2 14 CASSLGAPTDTQYF TGTGCCAGCAGCTTGGGGGCCCCCACAGATACGCAGTATTTT
NA NA TRBJ1-2 TRBV11-2 13 CASSGDFRAGYTF TGTGCCAGCAGCGGGGACTTTCGAGCAGGCTACACCTTC
NA NA TRBJ2-4 TRBV6-2/TRBV6-3 17 CASSYISARVAKNIQYF TGTGCCAGCAGTTATATTTCTGCACGAGTAGCCAAAAACATTCAGTACTTC
NA NA TRBJ1-4 TRBV10-3 14 CAISEYREGEKLFF TGTGCCATCAGTGAGTACAGGGAAGGTGAAAAACTGTTTTTT
TRBD1 NA TRBJ2-5 TRBV19 16 CASSTRTGGLEETQYF TGTGCCAGTAGTACCCGGACAGGGGGCTTAGAAGAGACCCAGTACTTC
NA NA TRBJ1-6 TRBV5-5 14 CASSSRQGHSPLHF TGTGCCAGCAGCTCGAGGCAGGGGCACTCACCCCTCCACTTT
NA few TRBJ2-2 TRBV27 11 CASSRSGELFF TGTGCCAGCAGTCGGAGCGGGGAGCTGTTTTTT
NA NA TRBJ1-1 TRBV29-1 13 CSASSGTSSEAFF TGCAGCGCTTCTTCGGGGACAAGTAGTGAAGCTTTCTTT
NA NA TRBJ2-7 TRBV14 15 CASPGRQVSSYEQYF TGTGCCAGCCCAGGTAGACAGGTTTCCTCCTACGAGCAGTACTTC
TRBD1 NA TRBJ2-5 TRBV7-3 15 CASSVRQGRRETQYF TGTGCCAGCAGCGTACGACAGGGTCGTCGGGAGACCCAGTACTTC
TRBD1 NA TRBJ2-7 TRBV2 13 CASWPGGSYEQYF TGTGCCAGCTGGCCAGGGGGTTCCTACGAGCAGTACTTC
TRBD1 few TRBJ1-4 TRBV6-2/TRBV6-3 13 CASSYGTVEKLFF TGTGCCAGCAGTTACGGGACAGTTGAAAAACTGTTTTTT
TRBD1 NA TRBJ1-1 TRBV9 14 CASSPGAGGPEAFF TGTGCCAGCAGCCCTGGGGCAGGGGGCCCTGAAGCTTTCTTT
NA NA TRBJ2-7 TRBV15 14 CATSSLLSSYEQYF TGTGCCACCAGCAGCCTCCTAAGCTCCTACGAGCAGTACTTC
TRBD1 once TRBJ1-5 TRBV30 13 CAWSGGGGQPQHF TGTGCCTGGAGTGGAGGGGGCGGTCAGCCCCAGCATTTT
TRBD1 NA TRBJ1-2 TRBV12-3/TRBV12-4 13 CASSPGQGGGYTF TGTGCCAGCAGTCCGGGACAGGGGGGAGGCTACACCTTC
NA once TRBJ1-2 TRBV27 11 CASSFEGGYTF TGTGCCAGCAGTTTTGAGGGTGGCTACACCTTC
NA NA TRBJ1-2 TRBV6-5 14 CASNKQGWNYGYTF TGTGCCAGCAATAAACAGGGATGGAACTATGGCTACACCTTC
NA NA TRBJ1-1 TRBV25-1 14 CASSDQDTNTEAFF TGTGCCAGCAGTGACCAGGACACGAACACTGAAGCTTTCTTT
TRBD2 NA TRBJ2-1 TRBV24-1 14 CATITRGGFNEQFF TGTGCCACCATTACCCGGGGGGGGTTCAATGAGCAGTTCTTC
NA NA TRBJ2-5 TRBV4-2 16 CASSPVAWGSFETQYF TGTGCCAGCAGCCCTGTTGCTTGGGGCTCCTTTGAGACCCAGTACTTC
TRBD1 NA TRBJ2-7 TRBV19 13 CASRTGGSYEQYF TGTGCCAGTCGAACAGGGGGTTCCTACGAGCAGTACTTC
NA NA TRBJ2-3 TRBV9 16 CASSVSGTLNTDTQYF TGTGCCAGCAGCGTCTCCGGGACACTAAACACAGATACGCAGTATTTT
TRBD1 NA TRBJ2-7 TRBV6-5 14 CASRRGQGAYEQYF TGTGCCAGCAGAAGAGGACAGGGGGCCTACGAGCAGTACTTC
TRBD1 NA TRBJ2-7 TRBV13 19 CASRRAGTGVNTGSYEQYF TGTGCCAGCAGGCGCGCCGGGACAGGGGTTAATACGGGCTCCTACGAGCAGTACTTC
NA NA TRBJ1-4 TRBV5-1 15 CASSWGTATNEKLFF TGCGCCAGCAGCTGGGGGACTGCAACTAATGAAAAACTGTTTTTT